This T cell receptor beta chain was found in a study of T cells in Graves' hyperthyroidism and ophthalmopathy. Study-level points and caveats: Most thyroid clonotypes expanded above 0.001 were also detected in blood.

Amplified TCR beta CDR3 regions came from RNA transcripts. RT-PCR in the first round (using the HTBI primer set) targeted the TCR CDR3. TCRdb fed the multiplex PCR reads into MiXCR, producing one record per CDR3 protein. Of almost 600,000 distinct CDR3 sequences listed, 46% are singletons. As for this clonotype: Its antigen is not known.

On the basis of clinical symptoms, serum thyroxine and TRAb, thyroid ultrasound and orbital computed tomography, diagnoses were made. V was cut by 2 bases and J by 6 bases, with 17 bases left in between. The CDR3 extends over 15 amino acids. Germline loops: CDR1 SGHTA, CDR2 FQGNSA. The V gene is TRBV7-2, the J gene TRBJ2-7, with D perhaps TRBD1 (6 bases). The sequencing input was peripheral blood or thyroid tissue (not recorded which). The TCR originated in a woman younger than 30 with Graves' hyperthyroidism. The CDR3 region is CASSLYSGGPREQYF. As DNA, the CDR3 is TGTGCCAGCAGCTTATACTCTGGGGGCCCCCGCGAGCAGTACTTC.